The clone carrying this T cell receptor beta chain was observed a few times. Its target is unknown. This sample was included in a study of T cell repertoires in cytomegalovirus infection. Study details: Well-studied HLA-B-restricted CMV epitopes were used in the study alongside recently identified HLA-C-restricted ones. Public TCR beta signatures indicated both CMV infection and matching HLA type. Whole-study findings and limits: HLA-C-restricted CMV clonotypes gave the most frequent clonotype in two of eight donors. Carriers of CMV and the relevant HLA type were discriminated by public TCR beta frequency.

Germline lookup yields CDR1 MNHNY and CDR2 SVGAGI (reference sequence). CDR3 length: 13 residues. Trimming took off 2 bases at V and 4 bases at J, with 6 bases between the two ends. TCRdb ran MiXCR on the reads and lists one entry per CDR3 protein. Here the sample spans fewer than 1,000,000 distinct CDR3 sequences, approximately 30% being singletons. The genes are TRBV6-6 and TRBJ2-1; D gene unclear. This TCR came from a human donor in good health (CMV status not recorded). Some clones in this sample may be carry-over from other donors' samples. Sequences were derived from cultured CD8+ T cells from PBMCs, sampled from culture after CMV antigen stimulation. For the CDR3, the DNA is TGTGCCAGCAGTTACGGTGTTTACAATGAGCAGTTCTTC. Translation: CASSYGVYNEQFF.